This T cell receptor (beta chain) was retrieved from a study of T cells in Graves' hyperthyroidism and ophthalmopathy (dated by TCRdb to the late 2010s). Regarding the complete study: Peripheral blood was collected at initial diagnosis, before any treatment. A discovery cohort of approximately 97 patients, roughly 40 with Graves' ophthalmopathy and approximately 57 with stable Graves' hyperthyroidism, was used to find distinguishing TCR V-J signatures. Whether ophthalmopathy could be predicted prospectively was tested in an independent validation cohort made up of about 20 hyperthyroidism patients plus 17 patients who later progressed to ophthalmopathy. The approximately 100 discovery patients were randomly split 7:3 into training and test sets. The study also compared thyroid tissue and blood T-cell repertoires from more than five Graves' hyperthyroidism patients. Following sampling, methimazole starting at 30 mg daily was given to hyperthyroidism patients, and high-dose intravenous methylprednisolone was given to ophthalmopathy patients. The paper reports TCR Vbeta CDR3 sequencing of approximately 130 peripheral blood samples: over 40 ophthalmopathy, about 75 hyperthyroidism and around 17 progressor patients.

General findings and caveats noted by the study authors: A 13 V-J signature model separated ophthalmopathy from stable hyperthyroidism, with just over 85% sensitivity and about 81% specificity in cross-validation and 80%/75% in testing. Most expanded thyroid clonotypes (frequency above 0.001) were also found in blood, which suggests that blood repertoires may mirror thyroid immune responses. No statistical method was used to fix the sample size in advance, and group allocation was not hidden from the investigators. In validation, the model predicted progression to ophthalmopathy with 55% to 71% sensitivity and roughly 72% specificity, a median of roughly seven months before onset.

In the ophthalmopathy patients, disease was moderately to severely active, with a Clinical Activity Score of 3 or more, a NOSPECS grade of 4 or more, and a duration of less than 3 months. The study excluded patients with uncontrolled infections, other autoimmune diseases, pregnancy or lactation. Diagnoses were based on clinical symptoms, serum thyroxine and TRAb, thyroid ultrasound and orbital computed tomography. PBMCs were isolated from about 10 ml of fresh peripheral blood by Ficoll-Paque density gradient centrifugation. Trizol reagent was used to extract total RNA, and RNA quality was then checked on an Agilent 2100 Bioanalyzer. Amplification of TCR beta CDR3 regions was carried out from RNA transcripts. The first round of RT-PCR for the TCR CDR3 was performed with the HTBI primer set and the Qiagen OneStep RT-PCR kit. The libraries were constructed in a second round of multiplex PCR and then size-selected and purified. The libraries were sequenced on an Illumina HiSeq2000 using paired-end 100 bp reads. As for how the authors treated the data: SOAPnuke was used to process the raw data, removing reads that contained adapters or uncalled bases, had a mean Phred below 15, or lacked an exact match to the constant primer or identifier. COPE v1.2.5 was used to merge high-quality paired reads, and clonotypes were defined as unique nucleotide sequences. Clonotypes were aligned to IMGT TRBV, TRBD and TRBJ reference segments using MiTCR v1.1. The analysis included only V-J combinations with a frequency above 0.0001, which together covered around 99% of the repertoires. The TCS score was defined as F50 (clonal expansion) divided by E x V (chaos), with BLOSUM62-based TCRdist calculated between CDR3 peptides within each V-J. Welch's t-statistics and random forest reduced approximately 520 V-J features to around 14, which were used in a naive Bayes classifier (R e1071). The raw public data were reprocessed by TCRdb itself: fastp quality trimming at Q25, MiXCR clonotype calling, in-frame beta chains only. CDR3 protein duplicates are merged, each entry listing the most common genes and DNA. It is TCRdb's table, rather than the study itself, that gives the V and J calls and clone size. The sample table holds around 300,000 distinct CDR3 sequences, of which around 20% were seen once. About two fifths of the sample is held by the ten biggest clonotypes.

In regard to this clonotype: Its antigen is unknown. One base away there is no much larger clone; base qualities are not given.

Material for sequencing was blood. The receptor was derived from a man aged 45-60 years with Graves' ophthalmopathy.

CDR3 sequence: CAVLQGRGNQPQHF. The DNA sequence is given as TGTGCCGTCTTACAGGGAAGGGGCAATCAGCCCCAGCATTTT. The sequence is built from TRBV5-5 and TRBJ1-5, with a tentative D gene TRBD1 over 6 matching bases. The CDR3 measures 14 amino acids from cysteine to phenylalanine. Only the CDR3 DNA stays, 42 bases, in frame from base 1. CDR1 and CDR2, per the germline V gene (reference sequence), are SGHKS and YYEKEE. V sheds 10 bases and J sheds 2 bases, leaving 16 bases between their ends. When the CDR3 is completed using the reference TRBV5-5 and TRBJ1-5 genes on either side, the full variable domain is DAGVTQSPTHLIKTRGQQVTLRCSPISGHKSVSWYQQVLGQGPQFIFQYYEKEERGRGNFPDRFSARQFPNYSSELNVNALLLGDSALYLCAVLQGRGNQPQHFGDGTRLSIL.